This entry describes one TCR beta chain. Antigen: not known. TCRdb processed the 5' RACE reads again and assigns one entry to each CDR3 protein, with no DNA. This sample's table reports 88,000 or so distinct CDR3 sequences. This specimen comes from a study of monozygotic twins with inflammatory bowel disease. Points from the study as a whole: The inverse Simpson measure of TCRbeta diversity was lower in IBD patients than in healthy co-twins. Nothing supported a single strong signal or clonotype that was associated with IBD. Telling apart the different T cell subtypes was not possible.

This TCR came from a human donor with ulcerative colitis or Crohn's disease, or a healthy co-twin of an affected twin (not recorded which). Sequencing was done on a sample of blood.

CDR3 in amino acids: CASSPAKGTGAEINYGYTF. The chain carries TRBV18 and TRBJ1-2; TCRdb designates TRBD1, a call that cannot be tested without DNA. CDR3 length: 19 residues. CDR1 is KGHSH, CDR2 LQKENI, per germline.